The next 6 T cell receptor beta chains were all read from a single sample in a study of molecular identifiers for immune sequencing clone quantification. TCRdb re-analysed the PCR reads in MiXCR, keeping a single row per CDR3 protein. Among about 640,000 distinct CDR3 sequences listed, about 20% were seen once. Material for sequencing was naive CD8+ T cells from blood, with Jurkat cell RNA spiked in. Subset noted: FACS-sorted CD8+CD4-CCR7+CD45RA+ naive T cells. Receptor source: a human donor in good health. Some libraries in this study had Jurkat cell RNA spiked in.

Details on this clonotype: This sequence may be a read error, since a much larger clone differs from it by one base. This chain connects TRBV10-3 to TRBJ2-7; a weak D match, TRBD1 (6 bases). From germline, CDR1 is ENHRY and CDR2 SYGVKD. This CDR3 region has 16 residues. The CDR3 DNA follows: TGTGTCATCAGTGTTCCCCGGAAGGGTGGGGGCAACGAGCAGTACTTC. This sequence encodes CVISVPRKGGGNEQYF.

This clonotype was recorded at least ten times. The chain recombines TRBV7-9 with TRBJ2-5; D is ambiguous. V lost 1 base, J lost 6 bases, and 3 bases lay in between. This CDR3 has 11 amino acids. The V gene's germline CDR1 is SEHNR and CDR2 FQNEAQ (reference sequence). The CDR3 loop is CASSLEKTQYF. In nucleotides, the CDR3 is TGTGCCAGCAGCTTAGAGAAGACCCAGTACTTC.

There are a few counts of this clonotype. V gene TRBV21-1 combines with J gene TRBJ2-2; TRBD2, the table's D call, lacks a check against the DNA. TRBV21-1 is an annotated pseudogene. The CDR3 length is 18 residues. CDR3 nucleotides: TGTGCCAGCAGCTCCCCGAGCGGGAGGGCCGAAGACACCGGGGAGCTGTTTTTT. It codes for CASSSPSGRAEDTGELFF.

This clonotype was counted many times. V and J are TRBV12-3 or TRBV12-4 and TRBJ2-3; 13 bases map to TRBD2. The V gene end was trimmed by 3 bases and the J gene end by 4 bases; junction bases not matched to a gene: 16. CDR3 length equals 20 residues. DNA for the CDR3: TGTGCCAGCAGTTTTTTCACTAGCGGGGGGGCCCCTTCAGGGGCAGATACGCAGTATTTT. It specifies CASSFFTSGGAPSGADTQYF.

Remarks on this clonotype: A much more abundant neighbour one base away suggests this may be a read error. The chain uses TRBV11-2 and TRBJ2-7, with D maybe TRBD1 (6 bases). V was cut by 3 bases and J by 2 bases, with 8 bases left in between. Germline V gives CDR1 SGHAT, CDR2 FQNNGV. The CDR3 loop spans 13 amino acids. The CDR3 sequence: CASSFRQAYEQYF. Here the CDR3 DNA reads TGTGCCAGCAGCTTCCGACAGGCCTACGAGCAGTACTTC.

This clonotype was counted at least ten times. This chain connects TRBV10-2 to TRBJ1-1; 9 bases map to TRBD1. Germline CDR1 and CDR2: WSHSY and SAAADI. After removal of 2 bases from V and 6 bases from J, the junction contained 7 bases not matched to a gene. The CDR3 length is 15 residues. CDR3 region: CASSETGQGSAEAFF. In DNA form, the CDR3 reads TGCGCCAGCAGTGAGACGGGACAGGGATCAGCTGAAGCTTTCTTT.